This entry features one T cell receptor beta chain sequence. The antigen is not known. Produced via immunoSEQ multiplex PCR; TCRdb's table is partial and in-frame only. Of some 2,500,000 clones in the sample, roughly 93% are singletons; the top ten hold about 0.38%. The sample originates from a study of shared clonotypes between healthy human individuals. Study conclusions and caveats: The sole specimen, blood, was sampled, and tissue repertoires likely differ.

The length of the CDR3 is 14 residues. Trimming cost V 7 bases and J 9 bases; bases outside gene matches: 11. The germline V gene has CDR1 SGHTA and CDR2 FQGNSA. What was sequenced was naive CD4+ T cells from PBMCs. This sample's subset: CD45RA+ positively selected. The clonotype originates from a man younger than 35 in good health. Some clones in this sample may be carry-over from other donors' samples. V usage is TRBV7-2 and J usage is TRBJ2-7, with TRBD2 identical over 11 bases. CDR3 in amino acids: CASNPGLAAGGQYF. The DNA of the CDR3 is TGTGCCAGCAACCCGGGACTAGCGGCAGGCGGGCAGTACTTC.